This record concerns one T cell receptor (beta chain) sequence. What it binds is not known. This record belongs to a study of cytotoxic CD8 clonotypes in ibrutinib-treated CLL. From cryopreserved PBMCs came 2 to 2.5 micrograms of genomic DNA used for TCR beta libraries. Regarding the study as a whole: Baseline clonality, higher than in age-matched healthy donors, tracked circulating CD8+ T-cell counts. Clonality, elevated at ibrutinib response, dropped back toward baseline at progression.

Repertoires were generated with immunoSEQ multiplex PCR, while TCRdb's copy carries only in-frame clones and drops some. The sample lists some 290,000 clones; approximately 80% were seen once. Germline V gene data show CDR1 as MNHEY and CDR2 as SVGAGI. There are 9 residues in the CDR3. The chain has TRBV6-5 and TRBJ1-2; D is unclear. The specimen was PBMCs, collected before ibrutinib treatment. The origin of this receptor is a human donor with chronic lymphocytic leukemia. The CDR3 sequence is CAVGYGYTF. In nucleotides, the CDR3 is TGTGCTGTCGGCTATGGCTACACCTTC.